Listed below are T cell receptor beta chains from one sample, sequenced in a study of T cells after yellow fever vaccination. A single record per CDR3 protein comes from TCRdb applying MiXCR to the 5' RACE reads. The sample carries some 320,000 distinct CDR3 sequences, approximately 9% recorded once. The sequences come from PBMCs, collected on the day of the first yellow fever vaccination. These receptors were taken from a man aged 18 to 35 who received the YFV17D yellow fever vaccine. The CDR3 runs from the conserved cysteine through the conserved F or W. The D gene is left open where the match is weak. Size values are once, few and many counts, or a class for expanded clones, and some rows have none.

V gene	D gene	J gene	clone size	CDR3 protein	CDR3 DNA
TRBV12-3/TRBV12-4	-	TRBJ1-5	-	CASTPRGAGHQPQHF	TGTGCCAGCACTCCCCGTGGGGCAGGGCACCAGCCCCAGCATTTT
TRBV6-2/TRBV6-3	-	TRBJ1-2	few	CASSSLTFTVRGYTF	TGTGCCAGCAGCTCTCTTACCTTTACAGTGCGCGGCTACACCTTC
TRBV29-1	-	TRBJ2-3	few	CSVSLGTDTQYF	TGCAGCGTGAGTCTAGGCACAGATACGCAGTATTTT
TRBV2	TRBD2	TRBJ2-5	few	CASKGGLASETQYF	TGTGCCAGCAAAGGGGGACTAGCGTCAGAGACCCAGTACTTC
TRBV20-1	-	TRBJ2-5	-	CSARDDWVAWETQYF	TGCAGTGCTAGGGACGACTGGGTAGCGTGGGAGACCCAGTACTTC
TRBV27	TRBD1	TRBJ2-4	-	CTSSFLDRSLGNIQYF	TGTACCAGCAGTTTCTTGGACAGGAGCCTAGGGAACATTCAGTACTTC
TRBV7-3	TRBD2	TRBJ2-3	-	CASSLGGGGPDTQYF	TGTGCCAGCAGCTTAGGCGGGGGGGGCCCGGATACGCAGTATTTT
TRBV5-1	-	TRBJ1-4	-	CASSLRYGTNEKLFF	TGCGCCAGCAGCTTGCGGTACGGGACTAATGAAAAACTGTTTTTT
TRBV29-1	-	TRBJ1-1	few	CSVGQINTEAFF	TGCAGCGTTGGACAGATTAACACTGAAGCTTTCTTT
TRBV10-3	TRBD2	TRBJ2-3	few	CAIRGGRETQYF	TGTGCCATCAGGGGGGGGAGGGAGACGCAGTATTTT
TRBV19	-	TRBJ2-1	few	CASSISAVYNEQFF	TGTGCCAGTAGTATAAGTGCAGTCTACAATGAGCAGTTCTTC
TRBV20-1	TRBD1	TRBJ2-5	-	CSARGRGHETQYF	TGCAGTGCGAGGGGCAGGGGGCACGAGACCCAGTACTTC
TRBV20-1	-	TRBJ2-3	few	CSARRASTDTQYF	TGCAGTGCTAGGAGGGCAAGCACAGATACGCAGTATTTT
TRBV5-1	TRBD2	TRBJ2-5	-	CASRLAGVETQYF	TGCGCCAGCCGCCTAGCGGGGGTAGAGACCCAGTACTTC
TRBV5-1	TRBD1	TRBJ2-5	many	CASTRDRPPETQYF	TGCGCCAGCACCCGGGACAGACCGCCGGAGACCCAGTACTTC
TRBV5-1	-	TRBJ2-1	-	CASSIRTGGSSYNEQFF	TGCGCCAGCAGCATACGGACTGGGGGGAGCTCCTACAATGAGCAGTTCTTC
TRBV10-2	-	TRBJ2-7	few	CASSYTDGSYEQYF	TGCGCCAGCAGTTACACGGACGGCTCCTACGAGCAGTACTTC
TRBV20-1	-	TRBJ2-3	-	CSARERGDLTDTQYF	TGCAGTGCTAGAGAGAGGGGGGACCTCACAGATACGCAGTATTTT
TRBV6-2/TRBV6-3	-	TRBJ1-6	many	CASRPDMRLTLHF	TGTGCCAGCAGACCGGACATGCGTCTGACCCTCCACTTT
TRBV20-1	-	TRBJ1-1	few	CSARGVGTEAFF	TGCAGTGCTAGGGGGGTTGGGACTGAAGCTTTCTTT